Listed below are T cell receptor beta chains from one sample, sequenced in a study of T cells in Graves' hyperthyroidism and ophthalmopathy. A single record per CDR3 protein comes from TCRdb applying MiXCR to the multiplex PCR reads. The sample lists some 530,000 distinct CDR3 sequences; approximately 23% were seen once. The specimen sequenced was blood. Receptors originate from an older woman with Graves' ophthalmopathy. Each CDR3 is given without its conserved first and last residue.

CDR3 length,V gene,CDR3 protein
12,TRBV30,AFEGVGFGSPLH
11,TRBV19,ASLSRTSNEQF
15,TRBV20-1,SASSRTNGGVGDEQF
12,TRBV3-1,ASSQDAANTEAF
12,TRBV12-3/TRBV12-4,ASSFSGSDSPLH
14,TRBV7-7,ASSETLAANTGELF
12,TRBV3-1,ASSQVAREYGYT
11,TRBV6-1,ASSEAPRETQY
13,TRBV10-3,AIGPGAPTNEKLF
12,TRBV28,ASSFGGPGTEAF
15,TRBV6-1,ASSYLASGRSRWEQF
15,TRBV27,ASSSATTVILNTEAF
12,TRBV27,ASSPGQVGEKLF
15,TRBV12-3/TRBV12-4,ASSPPTSGISYNEQF
12,TRBV2,ASSDGRGAYEQY
13,TRBV7-2,ASSTGLAGTDTQY
14,TRBV7-3,ASSLTPGQGTDTQY
15,TRBV9,ASSVDLTGGNTGELF
14,TRBV6-2/TRBV6-3,ASRQTGPGTINEQF
17,TRBV7-3,ASSPTGGTGGAGGYGYT
9,TRBV10-3,AISEPYGYT
12,TRBV11-2,ASSLDRSTYEQY
11,TRBV10-3,AIRAGGANVLT
11,TRBV19,ATSTSGRALQF
14,TRBV14,ASSPQPFSSYNEQF
11,TRBV6-5,ASSYSLNQPQH
11,TRBV30,AWGALAGNEQY
14,TRBV19,ASNAPTGQGDSPLH
14,TRBV15,ATSTPGGQGITEAF
12,TRBV30,AWSVGPMNTEAF
11,TRBV12-3/TRBV12-4,ASSLSFQGAAT
13,TRBV2,ASREEQGPSYEQY
13,TRBV7-9,ASSLVGTGGSGYT
11,TRBV20-1,STHGTSGLGQY
14,TRBV7-2,ASSLGLAGSQDTQY
11,TRBV27,ASSFSVYNEQF
11,TRBV7-8,ASSYRQNYEQY
11,TRBV20-1,SARGTSGLGQY
13,TRBV2,ASSGNGLASNEQF
13,TRBV20-1,SATPSGMSSYEQY
13,TRBV10-3,AISPSGLGERELF
13,TRBV6-1,ASSWDRVNTDTQY
9,TRBV10-2,ASRDTGELF
10,TRBV11-3,ASSTGGYEQY
12,TRBV28,ASSPWDSPYEQY
11,TRBV20-1,SAREFFGGEQF
12,TRBV14,ASSQVGSFYEQY
12,TRBV6-1,ASSKTATNEKLF
13,TRBV3-1,ASSQESTGNYGYT
15,TRBV5-6,ASSQVTSGGTYNEQF
13,TRBV20-1,SASRGQRVYQPQH
16,TRBV28,ASSPPGGKSGSGVEQF
13,TRBV5-1,ASSLRGDSYNEQF
11,TRBV7-3,ASSLGPSYEQY
11,TRBV6-1,ASTYGLGYEQY
14,TRBV5-1,ASSAILGTDLGEQY
17,TRBV24-1,ATSDRSGTGDSPQETHY
11,TRBV5-1,ASSLQDIYGYT
11,TRBV6-1,ASRQQGTYGYT